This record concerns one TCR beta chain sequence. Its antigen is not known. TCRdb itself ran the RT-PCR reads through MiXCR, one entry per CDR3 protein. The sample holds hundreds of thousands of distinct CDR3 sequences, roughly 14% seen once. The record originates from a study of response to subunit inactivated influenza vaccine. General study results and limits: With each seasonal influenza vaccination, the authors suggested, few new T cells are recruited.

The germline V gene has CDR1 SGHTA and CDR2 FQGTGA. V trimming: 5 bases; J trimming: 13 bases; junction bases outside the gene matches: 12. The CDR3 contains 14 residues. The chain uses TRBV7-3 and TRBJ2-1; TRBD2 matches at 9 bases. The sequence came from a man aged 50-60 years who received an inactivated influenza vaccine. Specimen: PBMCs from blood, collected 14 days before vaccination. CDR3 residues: CASSPGLAPFNQFF. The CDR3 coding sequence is TGTGCCAGCAGCCCCGGACTAGCGCCCTTTAACCAGTTCTTC.